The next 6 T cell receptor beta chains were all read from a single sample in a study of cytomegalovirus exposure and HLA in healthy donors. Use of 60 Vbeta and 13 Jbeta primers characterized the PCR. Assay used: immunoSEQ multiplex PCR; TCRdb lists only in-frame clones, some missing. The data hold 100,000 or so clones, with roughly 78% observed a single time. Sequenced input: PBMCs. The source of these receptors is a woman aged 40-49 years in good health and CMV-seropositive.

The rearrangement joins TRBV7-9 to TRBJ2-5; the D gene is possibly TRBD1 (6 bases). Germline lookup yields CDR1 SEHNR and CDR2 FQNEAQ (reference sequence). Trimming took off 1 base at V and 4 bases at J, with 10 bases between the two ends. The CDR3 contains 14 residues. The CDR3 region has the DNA TGTGCCAGCAGCTTAGGGACAGTTATAGAGACCCAGTACTTC. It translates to CASSLGTVIETQYF. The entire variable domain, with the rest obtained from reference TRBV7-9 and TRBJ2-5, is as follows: DTGVSQNPRHKITKRGQNVTFRCDPISEHNRLYWYRQTLGQGPEFLTYFQNEAQLEKSRLLSDRFSAERPKGSFSTLEIQRTEQGDSAMYLCASSLGTVIETQYFGPGTRLLVL.

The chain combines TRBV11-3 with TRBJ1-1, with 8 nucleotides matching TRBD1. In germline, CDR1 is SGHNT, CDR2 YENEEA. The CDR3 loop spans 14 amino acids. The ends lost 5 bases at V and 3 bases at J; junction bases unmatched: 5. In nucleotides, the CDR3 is TGTGCCAGCAGCCGGTCGACAGGGGACACTGAAGCTTTCTTT. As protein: CASSRSTGDTEAFF.

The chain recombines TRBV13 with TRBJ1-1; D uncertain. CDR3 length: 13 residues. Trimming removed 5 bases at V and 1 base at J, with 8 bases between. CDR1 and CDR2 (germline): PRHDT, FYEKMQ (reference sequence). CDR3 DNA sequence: TGTGCCAGCAGCCCCTTCGGGAACACTGAAGCTTTCTTT. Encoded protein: CASSPFGNTEAFF.

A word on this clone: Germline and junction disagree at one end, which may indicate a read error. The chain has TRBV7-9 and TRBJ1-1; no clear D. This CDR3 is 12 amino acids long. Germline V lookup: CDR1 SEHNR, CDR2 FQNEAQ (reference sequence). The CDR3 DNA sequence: TGTTCCAGCAGTTTCTGGCCCACTGAAGCTTTCTTT. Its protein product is CSSSFWPTEAFF.

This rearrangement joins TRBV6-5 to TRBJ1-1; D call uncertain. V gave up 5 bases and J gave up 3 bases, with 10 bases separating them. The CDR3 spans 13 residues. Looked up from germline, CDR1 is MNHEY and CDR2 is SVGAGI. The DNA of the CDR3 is TGTGCCAGCAGTGAAGCTTTTCACACTGAAGCTTTCTTT. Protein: CASSEAFHTEAFF.

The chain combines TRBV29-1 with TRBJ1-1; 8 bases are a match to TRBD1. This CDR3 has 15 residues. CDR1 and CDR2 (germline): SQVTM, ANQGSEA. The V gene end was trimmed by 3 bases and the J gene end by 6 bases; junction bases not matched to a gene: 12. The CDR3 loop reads CSVDRWDRKGSEAFF. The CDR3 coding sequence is TGCAGCGTTGATAGGTGGGACAGGAAGGGGTCTGAAGCTTTCTTT.